The next 30 T cell receptor beta chains were all read from a single sample in a study of T cell clonality in common variable immunodeficiency (dated by TCRdb to the mid-2010s). Overall study outcomes, separate from this receptor: CVID TCRbeta sequences reportedly showed fewer deletions and N-nucleotide insertions and lacked highly modified clones with 13 or more V deletions.

The protocol used for the library was the immunoSEQ multiplex PCR assay. TCRdb mirrors the immuneACCESS table, restricted to in-frame sequences. Some clones are absent from its copies; in checked studies, under half trace to an unresolved V gene, and the reason for the others is unknown. This sample holds about 15,000 clones in total, without any singletons. Approximately 12% of the sample lies in the top ten. Their antigens are not known. Material: peripheral blood mononuclear cells. These receptors were collected from a human donor with common variable immunodeficiency.

In the case of this clone: The read ends 3 residues before the CDR3 terminus; that terminus is restored from the germline J gene. The chain combines TRBV7-2 with TRBJ2-7; 12 nucleotides line up with TRBD2. V lost 5 bases, J lost 2 bases, and 4 bases stayed unmatched. The CDR3 totals 15 residues. Germline values: CDR1 SGHTA, CDR2 FQGNSA. The CDR3 sequence: CASSPGLAGAYEQYF. Partial CDR3 DNA: TGTGCCAGCAGCCCGGGACTAGCGGGCGCCTACGAG.

There are many counts of this clone. The read is 3 residues too short to cover the CDR3 end, so that end is filled in from the germline J gene. V is TRBV5-5 and J is TRBJ2-1; D is unresolved. Trimming removed 5 bases from V and 2 bases from J, with 11 bases in between. The CDR3 spans 14 residues. Germline V gene sequence: CDR1 SGHKS, CDR2 YYEKEE (reference sequence). This CDR3 reads CASRKGVAYNEQFF. The sequenced CDR3 bases are TGTGCCAGCAGAAAGGGCGTCGCCTACAATGAG.

A word on this clone: The read finishes 3 residues shy of the CDR3 end, and the germline J gene is used to complete it. The chain combines TRBV6-2 or TRBV6-3 with TRBJ2-3; no clear D. Germline-derived CDR1 and CDR2 are MNHEY and SVGEGT. This CDR3 spans 16 amino acids. Trimming shortened V by 1 base and J by 0 bases, and 11 bases separated the two germline ends. The sequenced part of the CDR3 DNA is TGTGCCAGCAGTTACTTTAACTCACAGAGCACAGATACG. Translated, it gives CASSYFNSQSTDT. The full CDR3 is CASSYFNSQSTDTQYF.

On this clone: The CDR3 extends 3 residues past the end of the read, so its final part is completed from the germline J gene. The V call is TRBV2, the J call TRBJ1-2, with 9 bases identical to TRBD1. The CDR3 is 15 amino acids. V gave up 6 bases and J gave up 4 bases; unmatched junction bases: 9. CDR1 and CDR2 from the germline V gene are SNHLY and FYNNEI. The CDR3: CASRVMGQGFYGYTF. CDR3 bases read: TGTGCCAGCAGAGTAATGGGACAGGGATTCTATGGC.

This clone was seen a handful of times. The read falls 3 residues short of the CDR3 end, and the missing part is taken from the germline J gene. The chain joins TRBV7-3 to TRBJ1-4; D may be TRBD1 (6 bases). Germline-derived CDR1 and CDR2 are SGHTA and FQGTGA. V gave up 5 bases and J gave up 8 bases, with 18 bases separating them. The length of the CDR3 is 15 residues. CDR3 DNA (partial): TGTGCCAGCAGCAGGACGGGGGGGGCGATGGAAAAA. As protein: CASSRTGGAMEK. The entire CDR3 is CASSRTGGAMEKLFF.

Concerning this clone itself: Read coverage stops 3 residues before the CDR3 terminus; the germline J gene supplies the remainder. This chain joins TRBV7-3 and TRBJ2-5; 12 bases match TRBD2. The germline gives CDR1 SGHTA, CDR2 FQGTGA. Trimming removed 3 bases from V and 5 bases from J; junction bases left unmatched: 7. The CDR3 consists of 16 residues. CDR3 sequence reads: CASSLHAGTSGETQYF. The sequenced part of the CDR3 DNA is TGTGCCAGCAGCTTGCACGCCGGGACTAGCGGGGAGACC. Based on the CDR3 plus reference TRBV7-3 and TRBJ2-5, the full variable domain is GAGVSQTPSNKVTEKGKYVELRCDPISGHTALYWYRQSLGQGPEFLIYFQGTGAADDSGLPNDRFFAVRPEGSVSTLKIQRTERGDSAVYLCASSLHAGTSGETQYFGPGTRLLVL.

Details on this clone: The read finishes 3 residues shy of the CDR3 end, and the germline J gene is used to complete it. The rearrangement links TRBV6-1 to TRBJ2-5; possible D gene TRBD1, 5 bases. Trimming removed 2 bases from V and 5 bases from J, with 18 bases in between. Germline lookup yields CDR1 MNHNS and CDR2 SASEGT. This CDR3 spans 16 amino acids. Here the CDR3 reads CASSENQGFLGETQYF. CDR3 bases read: TGTGCCAGCAGTGAAAATCAGGGCTTCCTAGGTGAGACC.

About this clone itself: The read falls 3 residues short of the CDR3 end, and the missing part is taken from the germline J gene. V gene TRBV19 combines with J gene TRBJ1-1; 7 nucleotides match TRBD1. V shed 8 bases and J 0 bases; nucleotides not matched to a gene: 6. Per the germline V gene, CDR1 is LNHDA and CDR2 is SQIVND (reference sequence). The CDR3 is 14 residues long. The CDR3 bases that were read are TGTGCCAGTTCTTTCAGGGGGATGAACACTGAA. Its translation is CASSFRGMNTE. In full, the CDR3 reads CASSFRGMNTEAFF.

This clone rates as medium-sized. Read coverage stops 3 residues before the CDR3 terminus; the germline J gene supplies the remainder. The rearrangement uses TRBV10-3 and TRBJ1-1; 9 nucleotides match TRBD1. The CDR3 totals 13 residues. Germline CDR1 reads ENHRY; CDR2 reads SYGVKD. V shed 6 bases and J 6 bases; nucleotides not matched to a gene: 5. The DNA read from the CDR3 is TGTGCCATCAGGGGACAGGGCGACGCTGAA. It encodes CAIRGQGDAE. The whole CDR3 sequence is CAIRGQGDAEAFF.

This clone showed up many times. The DNA ends 3 residues before the CDR3 does, and the rest of the CDR3 is filled in from the germline J gene. The chain combines TRBV20-1 with TRBJ2-7, with TRBD2 identical over 11 bases. Germline V gives CDR1 DFQATT, CDR2 SNEGSKA (reference sequence). Trimming removed 3 bases from V and 4 bases from J; junction bases left unmatched: 8. The CDR3 runs to 15 residues. The sequenced CDR3 bases are TGCAGTGCTAGGATCGGGGCTAGCGGGAGGTACGAG. It yields the protein CSARIGASGRYE. The CDR3 as a whole reads CSARIGASGRYEQYF.

The table lists this clone with a few counts. The read comes to an end 3 residues before the CDR3 does, leaving the germline J gene to fill in the end. The chain combines TRBV7-9 with TRBJ1-1, with a possible D match to TRBD1 (6 bases). The CDR3 has 13 residues. Germline CDR1 SEHNR, CDR2 FQNEAQ (reference sequence). Trimming cost V 5 bases and J 1 base, with 8 bases left between them. CDR3 DNA (partial): TGTGCCAGCAGCCAGACAGGGAACACTGAA. Translating it yields CASSQTGNTE. The entire CDR3 sequence reads CASSQTGNTEAFF.

This clone has more than one count but fewer than ten. The read ends 3 residues shy of where the CDR3 ends; the end is completed using the germline J gene. The rearrangement uses TRBV6-8 and TRBJ1-4, with D possibly TRBD1 on 5 matching bases. Trimming removed 0 bases at V and 0 bases at J, with 11 bases between. The germline gives CDR1 MNHGY, CDR2 SAAAGT. The CDR3 length is 17 residues. The sequenced part of the CDR3 DNA is TGTGCCAGCAGTTACTCGCGGACAAAAGCAACTAATGAAAAA. It specifies CASSYSRTKATNEK. The whole CDR3 region reads CASSYSRTKATNEKLFF.

About this clone itself: The CDR3 is cut off 3 residues early in the read; its end comes from the germline J gene. The rearrangement uses TRBV7-9 and TRBJ2-7; TRBD1 is a possible D gene (5 bases). The V and J ends lost 5 bases and 2 bases respectively, with 10 bases between them. Germline V CDR1 and CDR2: SEHNR, FQNEAQ (reference sequence). The CDR3 runs to 13 residues. Incomplete CDR3 DNA: TGTGCCAGCAGCCCTCAGACAGCCTACGAG. Amino acid sequence: CASSPQTAYE. The full CDR3 protein reads CASSPQTAYEQYF.

About this clone: The CDR3 end lies 3 residues beyond the end of the read and is filled in from the germline J gene. The rearrangement links TRBV20-1 to TRBJ2-1; 9 nucleotides line up with TRBD2. The CDR3 loop spans 14 amino acids. Trimming cost V 4 bases and J 4 bases; bases outside gene matches: 5. Germline CDR1 DFQATT, CDR2 SNEGSKA (reference sequence). The part of the CDR3 DNA that was read is TGCAGTGCTAAATCTAGCGGGGTGTACAATGAG. This gives the protein CSAKSSGVYNE. The entire CDR3 is CSAKSSGVYNEQFF.

This clone turned up a few times. Read coverage stops 3 residues before the CDR3 terminus; the germline J gene supplies the remainder. This chain connects TRBV7-9 to TRBJ1-3; D call uncertain. CDR3 length: 14 residues. V dropped 1 base and J dropped 0 bases, with 4 bases sitting between them. Germline values: CDR1 SEHNR, CDR2 FQNEAQ (reference sequence). The CDR3: CASSLDNSGNTIYF. The DNA read from the CDR3 is TGTGCCAGCAGCTTAGACAACTCTGGAAACACC.

The CDR3: CASSLARWGQVNTEAFF. The sequenced part of the CDR3 DNA is TGTGCCAGCAGCTTAGCGAGGTGGGGACAGGTGAACACTGAA. The rearrangement uses TRBV7-2 and TRBJ1-1; 8 positions agree with TRBD1. The CDR3 extends 3 residues past the end of the read, so its final part is completed from the germline J gene. CDR1 SGHTA and CDR2 FQGNSA come from the germline V gene. This CDR3 region has 17 residues. V shed 0 bases and J 0 bases; nucleotides not matched to a gene: 6. Variable domain in full (rest from reference TRBV7-2 and TRBJ1-1): GAGVSQSPSNKVTEKGKDVELRCDPISGHTALYWYRQSLGQGLEFLIYFQGNSAPDKSGLPSDRFSAERTGGSVSTLTIQRTQQEDSAVYLCASSLARWGQVNTEAFFGQGTRLTVV.

Points on this clone: The read halts 3 residues ahead of the CDR3 end, with the missing end drawn from the germline J gene. The rearrangement links TRBV19 to TRBJ2-3; no definite D call. Germline loops: CDR1 LNHDA, CDR2 SQIVND (reference sequence). The V gene lost 3 bases and the J gene lost 0 bases, with 10 bases spanning the gap. The CDR3 extends over 15 amino acids. The DNA read from the CDR3 is TGTGCCAGTAGTATCGTTGGGCGAAGCACAGATACG. Protein: CASSIVGRSTDT. The entire CDR3 reads CASSIVGRSTDTQYF. Drawing the rest from reference TRBV19 and TRBJ2-3, the complete variable domain is DGGITQSPKYLFRKEGQNVTLSCEQNLNHDAMYWYRQDPGQGLRLIYYSQIVNDFQKGDIAEGYSVSREKKESFPLTVTSAQKNPTAFYLCASSIVGRSTDTQYFGPGTRLTVL.

As regards this clone: With the read ending 3 residues before the CDR3 end, the germline J gene is used to fill in that end. The chain couples TRBV19 to TRBJ1-1; D gene unclear. The CDR3 consists of 13 residues. Germline V gene data show CDR1 as LNHDA and CDR2 as SQIVND (reference sequence). V was shortened by 10 bases and J by 0 bases, with 12 bases between the two germline ends. Incomplete CDR3 DNA: TGTGCCACTACGAACGCCATGAACACTGAA. Translation gives CATTNAMNTE. In full, the CDR3 reads CATTNAMNTEAFF.

Note on this clone: The read stops 3 residues short of the end of the CDR3; the missing end is completed from the germline J gene. The genes are TRBV19 and TRBJ1-5; TRBD1 might be the D (6 bases). This CDR3 region has 16 residues. V lost 3 bases and J 2 bases, leaving 14 bases between the germline ends. Germline CDR1 and CDR2: LNHDA and SQIVND (reference sequence). The CDR3: CASSIFMTGRNQPQHF. CDR3 DNA, as far as it was read: TGTGCCAGTAGTATCTTTATGACAGGACGCAATCAGCCC.

This clone showed up many times. Read sequence stops 3 residues before the CDR3 end, and the germline J gene provides the missing end. J is TRBJ2-7 and V is TRBV20-1, with 8 bases identical to TRBD2. J was trimmed by 2 bases and V by 1 base; bases with no gene match: 4. The CDR3 consists of 14 residues. Germline V gene sequence: CDR1 DFQATT, CDR2 SNEGSKA (reference sequence). The CDR3 spells CSARVGLEAYEQYF. CDR3 DNA, as far as it was read: TGCAGTGCTAGAGTGGGACTAGAAGCCTACGAG.

Worth noting for this clone: The read falls 3 residues short of the CDR3 end, and the missing part is taken from the germline J gene. V usage is TRBV6-2 or TRBV6-3 and J usage is TRBJ1-4; TRBD1 is a possible D gene (5 bases). CDR3 size: 14 residues. Germline V gene lookup returns CDR1 MNHEY and CDR2 SVGEGT. Trimming took 10 bases from V and 8 from J, leaving 20 bases between them. CDR3 sequence reads: CAMSRPGEGEKLFF. CDR3 DNA, as far as it was read: TGTGCCATGTCGCGGCCGGGGGAAGGCGAAAAA.

The sample holds a few counts of this clone. The sequenced fragment ends 3 residues before the CDR3 boundary, so the rest is inferred from the germline J gene. The chain recombines TRBV7-2 with TRBJ2-7; no firm D call. The V end lost 1 base, the J end lost 6 bases, and 4 bases lay between the germline ends. Germline CDR1 SGHTA, CDR2 FQGNSA. The CDR3 sequence is 11 residues long. The CDR3 spells CASSLGPEQYF. The part of the CDR3 DNA that was read is TGTGCCAGCAGCTTAGGGCCCGAG.

Turning to this clone: The read ends 3 residues before the CDR3 terminus; that terminus is restored from the germline J gene. The chain is built from TRBV5-1 and TRBJ2-1, with 15 bases aligning to TRBD2. V lost 3 bases, J lost 8 bases, and 6 bases stayed unmatched. Germline V CDR1 and CDR2: SGHRS, YFSETQ. The CDR3 is 16 residues long. This CDR3 reads CASSSGLAGGNDEQFF. The DNA read from the CDR3 is TGCGCCAGCAGCTCGGGACTAGCGGGAGGCAACGATGAG.

As concerns this clone: The read ends 3 residues early relative to the CDR3; the germline J gene fills the gap. This chain uses TRBV6-1 with TRBJ2-7; the match to TRBD1 covers 7 bases. The CDR3 spans 14 residues. Germline loops: CDR1 MNHNS, CDR2 SASEGT. The V segment lost 4 bases and the J segment 0 bases; nucleotides outside the gene matches: 3. The CDR3: CASSGRDSSYEQYF. CDR3 bases read: TGTGCCAGCAGTGGCCGGGACAGCTCCTACGAG.

Of note for this clone: The read is 3 residues too short to cover the CDR3 end, so that end is filled in from the germline J gene. This rearrangement joins TRBV7-7 to TRBJ2-5, with TRBD1 matching over 8 bases. This CDR3 region has 15 residues. J lost 4 bases, V lost 6 bases, and 10 bases had no gene match. Germline-derived CDR1 and CDR2 are SSHAT and FNYEAQ (reference sequence). The CDR3: CASSYRQGILETQYF. The sequenced CDR3 bases are TGTGCCAGCAGTTACCGACAGGGGATATTAGAGACC.

As concerns this clone: The read halts 3 residues ahead of the CDR3 end, with the missing end drawn from the germline J gene. The chain links TRBV19 to TRBJ2-6; D call uncertain. The CDR3 runs to 15 residues. V was trimmed by 3 bases and J by 1 base, leaving 7 bases between them. The germline CDR1 and CDR2 sequences are LNHDA and SQIVND (reference sequence). The CDR3 spells CASSIRVSGANVLTF. The DNA read from the CDR3 is TGTGCCAGTAGTATTCGGGTATCTGGGGCCAACGTC.

Only a few counts were recorded for this clone. At one end, the junction sequence differs from germline, possibly due to a read error. The read comes to an end 3 residues before the CDR3 does, leaving the germline J gene to fill in the end. J is TRBJ2-5 and V is TRBV7-9; possible D gene TRBD2, 5 bases. CDR1 and CDR2 (germline): SEHNR, FQNEAQ (reference sequence). The CDR3 length is 12 residues. Incomplete CDR3 DNA: TGTTCCAGCAGCTTAGCGCGGGAGACC. This translates into CSSSLARET. The full CDR3 sequence reads CSSSLARETQYF.

A few counts support this clone. The read ends 3 residues before the CDR3 terminus; that terminus is restored from the germline J gene. This chain uses TRBV18 with TRBJ2-1; 10 bases are a match to TRBD1. This CDR3 is built from 16 residues. The germline V gene has CDR1 KGHSH and CDR2 LQKENI. V lost 5 bases, J lost 7 bases, and 11 bases stayed unmatched. Partial CDR3 DNA: TGTGCCAGCTCATCGGGACAGGGGACCATGGGGAATGAG. Translating it yields CASSSGQGTMGNE. The CDR3 reads in full as CASSSGQGTMGNEQFF.

This clone was counted only a few times. From the germline J gene comes the end of the CDR3, since the read stops 3 residues before it. The gene calls are TRBV7-8 and TRBJ1-1, with no clear D. This CDR3 comprises 14 residues. Germline CDR1 SGHVS, CDR2 FQNEAQ. V lost 7 bases to trimming and J lost 6 bases, with 18 bases between them. The covered CDR3 bases are TGTGCCAGCATGAAGCTGAGGGTTGGGCCTGAA. Its translation is CASMKLRVGPE. The CDR3 as a whole reads CASMKLRVGPEAFF.

Remarks on this clone: The read ends 3 residues early relative to the CDR3; the germline J gene fills the gap. The rearrangement links TRBV19 to TRBJ2-2; 7 positions agree with TRBD2. Germline V gene sequence: CDR1 LNHDA, CDR2 SQIVND (reference sequence). V dropped 5 bases and J dropped 4; count of bases not matched to a gene: 10. The length of the CDR3 is 16 residues. Partial CDR3 DNA: TGTGCCAGTAGTTGGGAGGGGAGTCTGGGCACCGGGGAG. Amino acid sequence: CASSWEGSLGTGE. The whole CDR3 region reads CASSWEGSLGTGELFF.